Listed below are T cell receptor beta chains from one sample, sequenced in a study of blood T cell repertoires in COVID-19. Profiled with immunoSEQ multiplex PCR; TCRdb holds only in-frame clones, not every one. Of 62,000 or so clones in the sample, 86% were seen once. The sequencing sample was made of peripheral blood. Every receptor here comes from a woman aged 55-69 years with acute or convalescent COVID-19. Each CDR3 is given with its conserved first and last residue. D genes are given only for firm matches. Rows give clone size only sometimes, using once, few, many, or a class for an expanded clone.

d_call	clone_size	v_call	j_call	cdr3_nt	cdr3_aa
TRBD2	NA	TRBV7-6	TRBJ2-5	TGTGCCAGCAGCCTTTCGACTAGCGGGAGGGCCGGGGAGACCCAGTACTTC	CASSLSTSGRAGETQYF
NA	NA	TRBV2	TRBJ1-1	TGTGCCAGCAATGATGACATTCTATCTGAAGCTTTCTTT	CASNDDILSEAFF
NA	once	TRBV19	TRBJ1-1	TGTGCCAGTAGTATGCAGATGAACACTGAAGCTTTCTTT	CASSMQMNTEAFF
TRBD1	once	TRBV3-1/TRBV3-2	TRBJ2-7	TGTGCCAGCAGCCAAGATGACAGGGCCCACGAGCAGTACTTC	CASSQDDRAHEQYF
TRBD1	once	TRBV5-1	TRBJ1-2	TGCGCCAGCAGCCCGGACAGGGCTAACTATGGCTACACCTTC	CASSPDRANYGYTF
NA	NA	TRBV6-5	TRBJ2-2	TGTGCCAGCAGTTCCAGATCCACCGGGGAGCTGTTTTTT	CASSSRSTGELFF
TRBD1	NA	TRBV27	TRBJ1-2	TGTGCCAGCAGTTTAGACAGGGGGTATGGCTACACCTTC	CASSLDRGYGYTF
TRBD2	NA	TRBV6-6	TRBJ2-3	TGTGCCAGCAGTCCGGGCCTTAGCGGGGGCCTTAGCACAGATACGCAGTATTTT	CASSPGLSGGLSTDTQYF
NA	NA	TRBV19	TRBJ1-2	TGTGCCAGTAGTAGCGGGGACTATGGCTACACCTTC	CASSSGDYGYTF
TRBD1	NA	TRBV20-1	TRBJ1-5	TGCAGTGCTAGTCCAGGGGGAGCATATGGGAATCAGCCCCAGCATTTT	CSASPGGAYGNQPQHF